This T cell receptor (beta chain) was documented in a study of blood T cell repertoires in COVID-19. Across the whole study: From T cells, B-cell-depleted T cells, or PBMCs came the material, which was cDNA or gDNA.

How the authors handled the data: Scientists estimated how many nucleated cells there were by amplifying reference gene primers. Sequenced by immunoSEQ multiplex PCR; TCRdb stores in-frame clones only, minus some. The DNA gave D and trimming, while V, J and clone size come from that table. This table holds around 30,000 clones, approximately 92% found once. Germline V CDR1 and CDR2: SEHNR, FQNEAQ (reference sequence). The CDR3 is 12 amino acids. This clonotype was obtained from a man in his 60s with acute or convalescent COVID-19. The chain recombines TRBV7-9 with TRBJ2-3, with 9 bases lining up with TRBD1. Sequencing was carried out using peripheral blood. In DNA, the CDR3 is TGTGCGGGCACAGGGGGCGTAGATACGCAGTATTTT. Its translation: CAGTGGVDTQYF.